Listed here are 25 T cell receptor beta chains from one sample, sequenced in a study of early T cells in non-severe SARS-CoV-2 infection. TCRdb itself ran the 5' RACE reads through MiXCR, one entry per CDR3 protein. Of some 80,000 distinct CDR3 sequences listed, more than 9% are singletons. Sequences were derived from whole blood, sampled at baseline. These receptors originate from an adult who was a healthcare worker with PCR-confirmed SARS-CoV-2 infection or an uninfected control (not recorded which).

This clonotype was recorded at least ten times. The chain couples TRBV2 to TRBJ2-2; D gene ambiguous. The CDR3 length is 13 residues. Germline CDR1 and CDR2: SNHLY and FYNNEI. Deletions cut 6 bases from V and 6 bases from J, with 11 bases between. The DNA for the CDR3 is TGTGCCAGCAGGATGACCCCGGCCGGGGAGCTGTTTTTT. This translates into CASRMTPAGELFF.

The genes are TRBV20-1 and TRBJ2-1; TRBD2 is a possible D gene (5 bases). Germline loops: CDR1 DFQATT, CDR2 SNEGSKA (reference sequence). Trimming shortened V by 0 bases and J by 8 bases, and 17 bases separated the two germline ends. The CDR3 is made up of 15 amino acids. In DNA, the CDR3 is TGCAGTGCTAGAGATCGGCCAGTTGCGGGTCATGAGCAGTTCTTC. Protein: CSARDRPVAGHEQFF.

This clonotype showed up just a few times. The genes are TRBV7-9 and TRBJ2-7, with 8 bases matching TRBD1. The V gene's germline CDR1 is SEHNR and CDR2 FQNEAQ (reference sequence). The V gene end was trimmed by 5 bases and the J gene end by 1 base; junction bases not matched to a gene: 4. This CDR3 comprises 14 residues. For the CDR3, the DNA is TGTGCCAGCAGCGCCCGGGACAGGTCCTACGAGCAGTACTTC. This encodes CASSARDRSYEQYF.

This clonotype was counted many times. The rearrangement joins TRBV5-4 to TRBJ2-1, with 7 nucleotides matching TRBD2. The CDR3 runs to 13 residues. V lost 0 bases, J lost 7 bases, and 1 base stayed unmatched. Germline V gene data show CDR1 as SGHNT and CDR2 as YYREEE (reference sequence). The CDR3 region is CASSLAGGNEQFF. CDR3 coding DNA: TGTGCCAGCAGCTTGGCCGGGGGGAATGAGCAGTTCTTC. The full variable domain, in which reference TRBV5-4 and TRBJ2-1 provide the parts outside the CDR3, is ETGVTQSPTHLIKTRGQQVTLRCSSQSGHNTVSWYQQALGQGPQFIFQYYREEENGRGNFPPRFSGLQFPNYSSELNVNALELDDSALYLCASSLAGGNEQFFGPGTRLTVL.

This clonotype was seen ten or more times. The V gene is TRBV28, the J gene TRBJ2-4; 11 nucleotides match TRBD2. J gave up 4 bases and V 6 bases, and 5 bases lay outside the gene matches. Germline V CDR1 and CDR2: MDHEN, SYDVKM. This CDR3 comprises 15 residues. CDR3 region: CASSKPSGRKNIQYF. In DNA form, the CDR3 reads TGTGCCAGCAGCAAACCTAGCGGGAGGAAAAACATTCAGTACTTC.

The chain has TRBV20-1 and TRBJ2-3; D call uncertain. Germline V gene lookup returns CDR1 DFQATT and CDR2 SNEGSKA (reference sequence). Trimming removed 3 bases from V and 5 bases from J, with 12 bases in between. This CDR3 region has 13 residues. CDR3 in DNA: TGCAGTGCTAGGGGTCTCGTAGGAGATACGCAGTATTTT. This encodes CSARGLVGDTQYF.

There are many counts of this clonotype. The chain recombines TRBV28 with TRBJ1-1, with unresolved D. Trimming left V 7 bases short and J 11 bases short, with 20 bases between. The germline V gene has CDR1 MDHEN and CDR2 SYDVKM. The CDR3 runs to 13 residues. CDR3 sequence: CASNIPQDRSAFF. The CDR3 DNA follows: TGTGCCAGCAACATCCCCCAGGACCGGTCGGCTTTCTTT.

This chain links TRBV7-9 with TRBJ2-1, with D possibly matching TRBD1 (5 bases). CDR1 is SEHNR, CDR2 FQNEAQ, per germline (reference sequence). Trimming stripped 5 bases from V and 5 bases from J, with 19 bases between. CDR3 length equals 16 residues. The CDR3 DNA is TGTGCCAGCAGCCTCGATCCCTGGGGCCCAGACAATGAGCAGTTCTTC. Amino acid sequence: CASSLDPWGPDNEQFF.

This clonotype came up a few times. The chain joins TRBV25-1 to TRBJ1-3; the match to TRBD1 covers 9 bases. Germline V gene data show CDR1 as MGHDK and CDR2 as SYGVNS. The CDR3 sequence is 15 residues long. V shed 6 bases and J 6 bases; nucleotides not matched to a gene: 9. The CDR3 region is CASSDGGQGPNTIYF. CDR3 bases: TGTGCCAGCAGCGACGGAGGACAGGGGCCAAACACCATATATTTT.

The table lists this clonotype with many counts. The gene calls are TRBV2 and TRBJ2-5; D may be TRBD2 (5 bases). Per germline, CDR1 SNHLY and CDR2 FYNNEI. The V gene lost 3 bases and the J gene lost 4 bases, with 12 bases spanning the gap. This CDR3 comprises 14 residues. In DNA form, the CDR3 reads TGTGCCAGCAGTGAGAGACCCCGGGGAGAGACCCAGTACTTC. This gives the protein CASSERPRGETQYF.

In its sample, this clonotype was seen a few times. J is TRBJ1-1 and V is TRBV25-1; no definite D call. The V gene lost 7 bases and the J gene lost 4 bases, with 13 bases spanning the gap. The CDR3 spans 13 residues. CDR1 MGHDK and CDR2 SYGVNS come from the germline V gene. The CDR3 bases are TGTGCCAGCATCGGAGGGATGAGCACTGAAGCTTTCTTT. Translated, it gives CASIGGMSTEAFF.

The chain has TRBV20-1 and TRBJ2-2; D perhaps matches TRBD2 (6 bases). The length of the CDR3 is 15 residues. Trimming shortened V by 5 bases and J by 6 bases, and 19 bases separated the two germline ends. In germline, CDR1 is DFQATT, CDR2 SNEGSKA (reference sequence). This CDR3 is CSASPGVREPGELFF. The CDR3 DNA reads TGCAGTGCTTCACCCGGAGTCCGGGAGCCCGGGGAGCTGTTTTTT.

This clonotype has more than one count but fewer than ten. The chain has TRBV6-1 and TRBJ1-2; no clear D gene. CDR1 is MNHNS and CDR2 is SASEGT in the germline V gene. The CDR3 runs to 13 residues. Deletions cut 1 base from V and 4 bases from J, with 7 bases between. CDR3 sequence (DNA): TGTGCCAGCAGTGAAGAAGTCAGCTATGGCTACACCTTC. As protein: CASSEEVSYGYTF.

This clonotype was counted between two and nine times. This rearrangement joins TRBV7-2 to TRBJ2-7; tentatively, D is TRBD2 (6 bases). V shed 1 base and J shed 6 bases, with 16 bases lying between them. The CDR3 totals 15 residues. The V gene's germline CDR1 is SGHTA and CDR2 FQGNSA. In DNA, the CDR3 is TGTGCCAGCAGCTTAGGAAGGCTAGGAGGGGTCGAGCAGTACTTC. Translation: CASSLGRLGGVEQYF. Full variable domain (outside the CDR3, taken from reference TRBV7-2 and TRBJ2-7): GAGVSQSPSNKVTEKGKDVELRCDPISGHTALYWYRQSLGQGLEFLIYFQGNSAPDKSGLPSDRFSAERTGGSVSTLTIQRTQQEDSAVYLCASSLGRLGGVEQYFGPGTRLTVT.

This clonotype was seen many times. CDR3 residues: CASSLVATEQFF. CDR3 in DNA: TGTGCCAGCAGCTTAGTTGCCACTGAGCAGTTCTTC. The V call is TRBV7-9, the J call TRBJ2-1; no clear D gene. V gave up 1 base and J gave up 9 bases, with 7 bases separating them. From germline, CDR1 is SEHNR and CDR2 FQNEAQ (reference sequence). The length of the CDR3 is 12 residues.

There are a few counts of this clonotype. The gene calls are TRBV3-1 and TRBJ2-2, with 8 nucleotides matching TRBD2. Germline V gene sequence: CDR1 LGHDT, CDR2 YNNKEL (reference sequence). The CDR3 loop spans 15 amino acids. V was clipped by 1 base and J by 5 bases; unmatched bases: 3. CDR3 DNA: TGTGCCAGCAGCCAAGGCAGCGGGAGAACCGGGGAGCTGTTTTTT. Its translation is CASSQGSGRTGELFF.

The table lists this clonotype with a few counts. The chain carries TRBV15 and TRBJ2-1, with 8 positions matching TRBD2. This CDR3 contains 17 residues. Germline assignment: CDR1 LNHNV and CDR2 YYDKDF (reference sequence). Trimming cost V 0 bases and J 6 bases; bases outside gene matches: 10. CDR3 protein: CATSRDMASGFGNEQFF. The CDR3 nucleotides are TGTGCCACCAGCAGAGATATGGCTAGCGGGTTCGGCAATGAGCAGTTCTTC. The full variable domain, completed using reference TRBV15 and TRBJ2-1, is DAMVIQNPRYQVTQFGKPVTLSCSQTLNHNVMYWYQQKSSQAPKLLFHYYDKDFNNEADTPDNFQSRRPNTSFCFLDIRSPGLGDTAMYLCATSRDMASGFGNEQFFGPGTRLTVL.

This clonotype was observed a handful of times. The genes are TRBV7-8 and TRBJ2-3; tentatively, D is TRBD2 (5 bases). Trimming took off 2 bases at V and 4 bases at J, with 10 bases between the two ends. This CDR3 has 14 amino acids. Germline CDR1 reads SGHVS; CDR2 reads FQNEAQ. The CDR3 DNA sequence: TGTGCCAGCAGCTTAACGGAGGCCTCAGATACGCAGTATTTT. This codes for CASSLTEASDTQYF.

The chain combines TRBV13 with TRBJ2-1, with D maybe TRBD1 (6 bases). From germline, CDR1 is PRHDT and CDR2 FYEKMQ (reference sequence). The CDR3 runs to 15 residues. Trimming cost V 5 bases and J 7 bases, with 18 bases left between them. CDR3 in amino acids: CASSLTTGMGNEQFF. Written as DNA, the CDR3 is TGTGCCAGCAGCCTAACGACAGGAATGGGGAATGAGCAGTTCTTC.

This clonotype was detected a few times. V gene TRBV20-1 combines with J gene TRBJ2-3; D is undetermined. The germline CDR1 and CDR2 sequences are DFQATT and SNEGSKA (reference sequence). CDR3 length: 13 residues. As DNA, the CDR3 is TGCAGGGTACGGACCCGCCCCACAGATACGCAGTATTTT. Protein sequence: CRVRTRPTDTQYF.

In its sample, this clonotype was seen a few times. V usage is TRBV7-8 and J usage is TRBJ2-7; TRBD1 matches at 7 bases. With V trimmed by 4 bases and J by 0 bases, 9 bases remained unmatched. CDR1 and CDR2 from the germline V gene are SGHVS and FQNEAQ. CDR3 length: 16 residues. CDR3 sequence: CASSYKIRDSSYEQYF. CDR3 sequence (DNA): TGTGCCAGCAGCTATAAGATCCGGGACAGCTCCTACGAGCAGTACTTC.

The V call is TRBV29-1, the J call TRBJ2-1; possibly TRBD1 or TRBD2 for D (5 bases each). The CDR3 length is 13 residues. CDR1 is SQVTM, CDR2 ANQGSEA, per germline. The CDR3 here is CSKYRDPPNEQFF. CDR3 nucleotides: TGCAGTAAATACCGGGACCCTCCCAATGAGCAGTTCTTC.

This clonotype was detected only a few times. The gene calls are TRBV28 and TRBJ2-1; no definite D call. CDR1 MDHEN and CDR2 SYDVKM come from the germline V gene. This CDR3 comprises 13 residues. With 5 bases removed from V and 3 bases from J, the gap between germline ends came to 8 bases. The CDR3 coding sequence is TGTGCCAGCAGTCCCGGAGTCTACAATGAGCAGTTCTTC. It codes for CASSPGVYNEQFF. The variable domain in full, completed from reference TRBV28 and TRBJ2-1, reads DVKVTQSSRYLVKRTGEKVFLECVQDMDHENMFWYRQDPGLGLRLIYFSYDVKMKEKGDIPEGYSVSREKKERFSLILESASTNQTSMYLCASSPGVYNEQFFGPGTRLTVL.

This clonotype came up many times. This sequence joins TRBV20-1 and TRBJ2-1; tentatively, D is TRBD1 or TRBD2 (5 bases each). The CDR3 loop spans 13 amino acids. V lost 5 bases and J lost 1, with 9 bases in between. Germline V CDR1 and CDR2: DFQATT, SNEGSKA (reference sequence). CDR3 in amino acids: CSASGPSYNEQFF. The CDR3 DNA reads TGCAGTGCTTCGGGACCGTCCTACAATGAGCAGTTCTTC.

This clonotype was counted a few times. The rearrangement uses TRBV7-9 and TRBJ2-1; 8 nucleotides agree with TRBD2. In germline, CDR1 is SEHNR, CDR2 FQNEAQ (reference sequence). J gave up 3 bases and V 5 bases, and 6 bases lay outside the gene matches. The length of the CDR3 is 15 residues. The CDR3 DNA reads as TGTGCCAGCAGCCCAACTAGCGGAAACTACAATGAGCAGTTCTTC. The encoded protein is CASSPTSGNYNEQFF.